The rows below give T cell receptor beta chains drawn from one sample of a study of vaccination and CD4 T cells after COVID-19. TCRdb passed the PCR reads through MiXCR, listing each CDR3 protein once. The profile shows 13,000 to 15,000 distinct CDR3 sequences, 69% of them singletons. The specimen was CD4+ T cells from blood, collected after SARS-CoV-2 vaccination. These receptor sequences come from a human donor who had recovered from COVID-19. Each CDR3 is given with its conserved first and last residue. Fields, in order: clone size, D gene, J gene, V gene, CDR3 length, CDR3 protein, CDR3 DNA. A D gene is named only where the DNA matches it firmly. The size field is filled for only some rows; it gives once, few, many or a size class.

size: -
D: -
J: TRBJ2-5
V: TRBV6-2/TRBV6-3
length: 13
CDR3: CASSPRGRETQYF
DNA: TGTGCCAGCAGTCCTCGCGGGCGAGAGACCCAGTACTTC

size: -
D: TRBD1
J: TRBJ1-4
V: TRBV7-9
length: 17
CDR3: CASSRRDRGPPNEKLFF
DNA: TGTGCCAGCAGCCGCCGGGACAGGGGGCCTCCTAATGAAAAACTGTTTTTT

size: -
D: TRBD2
J: TRBJ2-3
V: TRBV29-1
length: 18
CDR3: CSVEVPPGTSGTADTQYF
DNA: TGCAGCGTTGAAGTCCCCCCCGGGACTAGCGGGACCGCAGATACGCAGTATTTT

size: -
D: -
J: TRBJ2-2
V: TRBV30
length: 13
CDR3: CAWSEESAGELFF
DNA: TGTGCCTGGAGCGAGGAAAGCGCCGGGGAGCTGTTTTTT

size: once
D: TRBD1
J: TRBJ1-1
V: TRBV2
length: 14
CDR3: CASSRQGVNTEAFF
DNA: TGTGCCAGCAGCCGACAGGGGGTGAACACTGAAGCTTTCTTT

size: -
D: TRBD2
J: TRBJ2-1
V: TRBV5-1
length: 18
CDR3: CASSLGLAGGALYNEQFF
DNA: TGCGCCAGCAGCTTGGGACTAGCGGGAGGGGCCCTCTACAATGAGCAGTTCTTC

size: -
D: -
J: TRBJ2-1
V: TRBV20-1
length: 12
CDR3: CSARSGFAEQFF
DNA: TGCAGTGCTAGGAGCGGGTTTGCTGAGCAGTTCTTC

size: few
D: -
J: TRBJ2-2
V: TRBV7-9
length: 11
CDR3: CASSLRWELFF
DNA: TGTGCCAGCAGCTTACGGTGGGAGCTGTTTTTT

size: -
D: TRBD2
J: TRBJ2-7
V: TRBV28
length: 16
CDR3: CASTEGGSGRTYEQYF
DNA: TGTGCCAGCACGGAGGGTGGTAGCGGGAGGACCTACGAGCAGTACTTC

size: -
D: -
J: TRBJ1-1
V: TRBV20-1
length: 14
CDR3: CSAYSGQAGTEAFF
DNA: TGCAGTGCCTACTCAGGGCAGGCGGGGACTGAAGCTTTCTTT

size: once
D: -
J: TRBJ1-4
V: TRBV7-9
length: 15
CDR3: CASSPQGATNEKLFF
DNA: TGTGCCAGCAGCCCCCAAGGGGCGACTAATGAAAAACTGTTTTTT

size: -
D: -
J: TRBJ2-4
V: TRBV19
length: 14
CDR3: CASSRQIAKNIQYF
DNA: TGTGCCAGTAGTAGACAGATAGCCAAAAACATTCAGTACTTC

size: few
D: TRBD2
J: TRBJ2-3
V: TRBV20-1
length: 12
CDR3: CSAELARRTQYF
DNA: TGCAGTGCCGAACTAGCGAGACGTACGCAGTATTTT

size: -
D: -
J: TRBJ2-1
V: TRBV20-1
length: 13
CDR3: CSARGWWGNEQFF
DNA: TGCAGTGCTAGAGGGTGGTGGGGCAATGAGCAGTTCTTC

size: -
D: -
J: TRBJ1-5
V: TRBV20-1
length: 13
CDR3: CSARATGNQPQHF
DNA: TGCAGTGCGAGGGCGACAGGAAATCAGCCCCAGCATTTT

size: -
D: TRBD2
J: TRBJ2-5
V: TRBV2
length: 15
CDR3: CASTGLAGVRETQYF
DNA: TGTGCCAGCACGGGACTAGCGGGAGTACGGGAGACCCAGTACTTC

size: -
D: -
J: TRBJ2-1
V: TRBV20-1
length: 15
CDR3: CSARAVTLQPNEQFF
DNA: TGCAGTGCTAGAGCGGTTACCCTACAACCTAATGAGCAGTTCTTC

size: -
D: -
J: TRBJ1-2
V: TRBV20-1
length: 14
CDR3: CSAGGGSFDYGYTF
DNA: TGCAGTGCCGGAGGGGGATCTTTTGACTATGGCTACACCTTC